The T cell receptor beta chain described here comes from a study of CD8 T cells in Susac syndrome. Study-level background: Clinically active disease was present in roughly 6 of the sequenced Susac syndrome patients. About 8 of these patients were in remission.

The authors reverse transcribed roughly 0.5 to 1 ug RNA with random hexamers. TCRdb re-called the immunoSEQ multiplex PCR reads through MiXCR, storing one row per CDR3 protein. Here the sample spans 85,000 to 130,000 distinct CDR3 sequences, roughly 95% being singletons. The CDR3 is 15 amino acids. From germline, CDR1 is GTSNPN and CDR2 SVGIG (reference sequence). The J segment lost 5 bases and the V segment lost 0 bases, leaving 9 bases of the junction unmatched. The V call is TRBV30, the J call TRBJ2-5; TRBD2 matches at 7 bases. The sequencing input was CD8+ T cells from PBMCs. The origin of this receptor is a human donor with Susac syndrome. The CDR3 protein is CAWSVEWGGRETQYF. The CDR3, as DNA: TGTGCCTGGAGTGTAGAATGGGGGGGTAGGGAGACCCAGTACTTC.